This passage covers 16 T cell receptor beta chains from one sample sequenced in a study of cytomegalovirus exposure and HLA in healthy donors. Method: immunoSEQ multiplex PCR; TCRdb's copy keeps in-frame clones and lacks some. The sample has under 75,000 clones; 95% are singletons. The sample taken for sequencing was PBMCs. Receptor source: a woman aged 18-35 years in good health and CMV-seropositive.

The rearrangement links TRBV4-1 to TRBJ1-6; D gene uncertain. Germline lookup yields CDR1 MGHRA and CDR2 YSYEKL. This CDR3 comprises 17 residues. Trimming took 4 bases from V and 9 from J, leaving 22 bases between them. DNA of the CDR3: TGCGCCAGCAGCCCTCTTAAGGAGAGGGATCCGGGTTCACCCCTCCACTTT. Amino acids: CASSPLKERDPGSPLHF.

V usage is TRBV4-1 and J usage is TRBJ2-5; a weak D match, TRBD1 (6 bases). Germline-derived CDR1 and CDR2 are MGHRA and YSYEKL. The CDR3 is 15 amino acids. Trimming took off 3 bases at V and 5 bases at J, with 16 bases between the two ends. Here the CDR3 reads CASSQAGQWGETQYF. The CDR3 DNA reads as TGCGCCAGCAGCCAGGCTGGACAGTGGGGGGAGACCCAGTACTTC.

This clone was picked up one time. V gene TRBV2 combines with J gene TRBJ1-2; 7 bases are a match to TRBD1. This CDR3 is 15 amino acids long. With V trimmed by 7 bases and J by 4 bases, 12 bases remained unmatched. Germline CDR1 and CDR2: SNHLY and FYNNEI. This CDR3 is CASNRQGSEIYGYTF. The CDR3 nucleotides are TGTGCCAGCAATAGACAGGGAAGTGAAATCTATGGCTACACCTTC.

The chain joins TRBV5-4 to TRBJ1-1; D gene uncertain. The CDR3 length is 12 residues. V lost 0 bases, J lost 8 bases, and 8 bases lay in between. Germline CDR1 reads SGHNT; CDR2 reads YYREEE (reference sequence). This chain's CDR3 is CASSLGGREAFF. In nucleotides, the CDR3 is TGTGCCAGCAGCTTGGGAGGCAGAGAAGCTTTCTTT.

This clone has a single count. V is TRBV5-6 and J is TRBJ2-5, with 7 nucleotides matching TRBD1. The DNA end lines up better with TRBJ2-7; the J call may be wrong. The germline CDR1 and CDR2 sequences are SGHDT and YYEEEE. There are 16 residues in the CDR3. The CDR3 spells CASSWQGTTGSGEQYF. The CDR3 DNA is TGTGCCAGCAGCTGGCAGGGGACGACAGGGAGTGGCGAGCAGTACTTC.

The V and J genes are TRBV5-1 and TRBJ2-3, with 9 nucleotides matching TRBD2. The CDR3 extends over 17 amino acids. V lost 0 bases and J lost 5; bases outside the gene matches: 10. Germline CDR1 SGHRS, CDR2 YFSETQ. The CDR3 nucleotides are TGCGCCAGCAGCTTGGCCAGTGGTAGCGGGAGTGGAGATACGCAGTATTTT. This gives the protein CASSLASGSGSGDTQYF.

This rearrangement joins TRBV4-2 to TRBJ2-1; D is uncertain. There are 12 residues in the CDR3. Germline lookup yields CDR1 LGHNA and CDR2 YNFKEQ. V lost 8 bases and J 7 bases, leaving 12 bases between the germline ends. In DNA form, the CDR3 reads TGTGCCAGCCGACACACGAATAATGAGCAGTTCTTC. Amino acids: CASRHTNNEQFF.

The chain uses TRBV5-1 and TRBJ2-6; TRBD1 matches at 9 bases. The V segment lost 3 bases and the J segment 1 base; nucleotides outside the gene matches: 11. CDR1 and CDR2 from the germline V gene are SGHRS and YFSETQ. The length of the CDR3 is 19 residues. The CDR3 nucleotides are TGCGCCAGCAGCTCCCGGGGTGGGGACAGGGTATCTGGGGCCAACGTCCTGACTTTC. As protein: CASSSRGGDRVSGANVLTF.

This chain connects TRBV5-5 to TRBJ2-2, with D tentatively TRBD2 (5 bases). Germline V gene lookup returns CDR1 SGHKS and CDR2 YYEKEE (reference sequence). V lost 5 bases to trimming and J lost 2 bases, with 19 bases between them. The CDR3 spans 17 residues. CDR3 in DNA: TGTGCCAGCAGTATCGAACATAGAGGGATTAACACCGGGGAGCTGTTTTTT. It is translated as CASSIEHRGINTGELFF.

This rearrangement joins TRBV9 to TRBJ1-3, with D hard to call. The V and J ends lost 3 bases and 4 bases respectively, with 17 bases between them. Germline V CDR1 and CDR2: SGDLS, YYNGEE. The CDR3 is 16 residues long. CDR3 DNA: TGTGCCAGCAGCGAAAGGAGAGGGCGCTTCGGAAACACCATATATTTT. It encodes CASSERRGRFGNTIYF.

V usage is TRBV19 and J usage is TRBJ1-1, with no clear D. Trimming left V 8 bases short and J 0 bases short, with 10 bases between. In germline, CDR1 is LNHDA, CDR2 SQIVND (reference sequence). This CDR3 comprises 13 residues. CDR3 DNA: TGTGCCAGTTCTGGACTCATGAACACTGAAGCTTTCTTT. Translation: CASSGLMNTEAFF.

The V gene is TRBV9, the J gene TRBJ2-3; 8 nucleotides align to TRBD1. J was trimmed by 4 bases and V by 1 base; bases with no gene match: 5. Germline CDR1 and CDR2: SGDLS and YYNGEE. The CDR3 loop spans 15 amino acids. The CDR3 reads CASSVIGQGADTQYF. The CDR3 DNA is TGTGCCAGCAGCGTAATTGGACAGGGTGCAGATACGCAGTATTTT.

V and J are TRBV14 and TRBJ1-1; D possibly corresponds to TRBD1 (5 bases). Germline assignment: CDR1 SGHDN and CDR2 FVKESK. Between the trimmed V and J ends, which lost 5 bases and 5 bases, there was a span of 18 bases. This CDR3 is 15 amino acids long. CDR3 bases: TGTGCCAGCAGCTACGACATTTCAGGGTTTACTGAAGCTTTCTTT. It specifies CASSYDISGFTEAFF.

The chain combines TRBV6-4 with TRBJ1-1; D unresolved. The CDR3 extends over 13 amino acids. The V gene lost 5 bases and the J gene lost 3 bases, with 10 bases spanning the gap. Germline loops: CDR1 MRHNA, CDR2 SNTAGT. CDR3 amino acids: CASSLQRDTEAFF. The CDR3 DNA reads as TGTGCCAGCAGTTTACAGAGGGACACTGAAGCTTTCTTT.

The chain combines TRBV27 with TRBJ2-2, with D perhaps TRBD2 (5 bases). The CDR3 is 17 residues long. Germline CDR1 is MNHEY and CDR2 is SMNVEV (reference sequence). The germline V and J ends were trimmed by 6 bases and 2 bases, with 19 bases remaining between them. The CDR3 region is CASSPLWEYLNTGELFF. The CDR3 region has the DNA TGTGCCAGCAGCCCCCTTTGGGAGTACCTCAACACCGGGGAGCTGTTTTTT.

The V gene is TRBV30, the J gene TRBJ1-1; D not resolved. The CDR3 is 13 residues long. V gave up 1 base and J gave up 0 bases, with 6 bases separating them. Germline assignment: CDR1 GTSNPN and CDR2 SVGIG (reference sequence). CDR3 in DNA: TGTGCCTGGAGTGGCCAGGTGAACACTGAAGCTTTCTTT. It yields the protein CAWSGQVNTEAFF. Full variable domain (missing parts from reference TRBV30 and TRBJ1-1): SQTIHQWPATLVQPVGSPLSLECTVEGTSNPNLYWYRQAAGRGLQLLFYSVGIGQISSEVPQNLSASRPQDRQFILSSKKLLLSDSGFYLCAWSGQVNTEAFFGQGTRLTVV.